Shown below are 29 T cell receptor beta chains from a single sample sequenced in a study of CD8+ T cells in alopecia areata. Extracted RNA was reverse transcribed into cDNA, the sequencing template. The assay was immunoSEQ multiplex PCR, and TCRdb's table has in-frame clones only and misses some. The sample consists of 150,000 to 200,000 clones, about 54% of them appearing once. The sequenced sample was CD4+ T cells sorted from blood. These receptors came from a human donor in good health.

J is TRBJ2-2 and V is TRBV10-3; a possible D gene is TRBD2 (6 bases). The CDR3 sequence is 14 residues long. V lost 10 bases and J 5 bases, leaving 17 bases between the germline ends. CDR1 and CDR2 from the germline V gene are ENHRY and SYGVKD. The CDR3, as DNA: TGTGCCACCGCAGGACTGGCGGGGACCGGGGAGCTGTTTTTT. It is translated as CATAGLAGTGELFF.

The CDR3 sequence: CASSLARVAGGYEQFF. The DNA for the CDR3 is TGTGCCAGCAGCTTAGCGAGGGTAGCGGGAGGGTATGAGCAGTTCTTC. The rearrangement joins TRBV7-2 to TRBJ2-1; TRBD2 agrees at 11 bases. The V and J ends lost 0 bases and 8 bases, in that order; junction bases with no gene match: 6. Germline CDR1 is SGHTA and CDR2 is FQGNSA. The CDR3 consists of 16 residues.

The chain is built from TRBV29-1 and TRBJ1-1; D perhaps matches TRBD1 (6 bases). The CDR3 totals 14 residues. Trimming left V 0 bases short and J 7 bases short, with 15 bases between. Germline CDR1 is SQVTM and CDR2 is ANQGSEA. The CDR3 sequence: CSVEDSSLRGEAFF. CDR3 coding DNA: TGCAGCGTTGAAGATTCCTCACTCAGGGGTGAAGCTTTCTTT.

The chain uses TRBV29-1 and TRBJ2-7; D perhaps matches TRBD1 (6 bases). Germline CDR1 reads SQVTM; CDR2 reads ANQGSEA. The CDR3 covers 11 residues. V was clipped by 7 bases and J by 6 bases, with 13 bases between them. The CDR3, as DNA: TGCAGCGCATCGACAGGCCCCGAGCAGTACTTC. Translated, it gives CSASTGPEQYF.

The chain combines TRBV7-2 with TRBJ1-1, with TRBD1 matching 11 bases. V lost 4 bases, J lost 4 bases, and 5 bases stayed unmatched. The CDR3 has 15 amino acids. Per the germline V gene, CDR1 is SGHTA and CDR2 is FQGNSA. DNA of the CDR3: TGTGCCAGCAGCTCTGCCGGGACAGGGGGCACTGAAGCTTTCTTT. As protein: CASSSAGTGGTEAFF.

This clone was found a few times. The chain has TRBV2 and TRBJ2-4; D may be TRBD1 or TRBD2 (5 bases each). Germline V gives CDR1 SNHLY, CDR2 FYNNEI. This CDR3 has 15 residues. The ends were cut back, 7 bases at V and 0 bases at J, with 13 bases in the middle. CDR3 nucleotides: TGTGCCAGCATCCGGGGCGTCCTAGCCAAAAACATTCAGTACTTC. It translates to CASIRGVLAKNIQYF.

The chain combines TRBV6-5 with TRBJ2-7; 7 nucleotides align to TRBD2. This CDR3 has 13 residues. The germline V gene has CDR1 MNHEY and CDR2 SVGAGI. J gave up 7 bases and V 6 bases, and 9 bases lay outside the gene matches. The CDR3 is CASRRTSEREQYF. The CDR3 bases are TGTGCCAGCAGAAGAACTAGCGAGCGGGAGCAGTACTTC.

The genes are TRBV29-1 and TRBJ2-7; D perhaps matches TRBD1 (5 bases). This CDR3 is 13 amino acids long. V dropped 3 bases and J dropped 5 bases, with 14 bases sitting between them. CDR1 is SQVTM, CDR2 ANQGSEA, per germline. CDR3 region: CSVDYAAGHEQYF. Here the CDR3 DNA reads TGCAGCGTTGATTATGCGGCAGGGCACGAGCAGTACTTC.

This chain uses TRBV29-1 with TRBJ2-5; D unresolved. Trimming stripped 2 bases from V and 4 bases from J, with 8 bases between. This CDR3 is 12 amino acids long. Germline V CDR1 and CDR2: SQVTM, ANQGSEA. CDR3 sequence reads: CSVEYGRETQYF. In DNA, the CDR3 is TGCAGCGTTGAATACGGCCGAGAGACCCAGTACTTC.

CDR3 sequence: CASSPTGGLTQPQHF. Here the CDR3 DNA reads TGTGCCAGCAGCCCAACAGGGGGCCTAACACAGCCCCAGCATTTT. The chain carries TRBV9 and TRBJ1-5, with TRBD1 matching over 9 bases. The CDR3 is made up of 15 amino acids. V trimming: 4 bases; J trimming: 7 bases; junction bases outside the gene matches: 9. The germline gives CDR1 SGDLS, CDR2 YYNGEE.

Many counts were recorded for this clone. Here the CDR3 reads CASSRLPDSNQPQHF. CDR3 in DNA: TGCGCCAGCAGCCGCCTGCCGGATAGCAATCAGCCCCAGCATTTT. The chain joins TRBV5-1 to TRBJ1-5, with D unclear. The CDR3 totals 15 residues. Germline assignment: CDR1 SGHRS and CDR2 YFSETQ. The V gene lost 4 bases and the J gene lost 0 bases, with 11 bases spanning the gap.

The chain links TRBV29-1 to TRBJ2-5; D gene unclear. V lost 5 bases to trimming and J lost 1 base, with 8 bases between them. The CDR3 contains 12 residues. Germline CDR1 reads SQVTM; CDR2 reads ANQGSEA. CDR3 in DNA: TGCAGCGTTTACAGATTCCAAGAGACCCAGTACTTC. Residues: CSVYRFQETQYF.

In DNA, the CDR3 is TGTGCCAGCAGTCGTCGGGGGCAGGAGACCCAGTACTTC. Translated, it gives CASSRRGQETQYF. This chain connects TRBV28 to TRBJ2-5; D tentatively reads TRBD1 or TRBD2 (6 bases each). Germline V gene lookup returns CDR1 MDHEN and CDR2 SYDVKM. The germline V and J ends were trimmed by 5 bases and 5 bases, with 12 bases remaining between them. This CDR3 contains 13 residues.

This clone was seen only once. This sequence joins TRBV5-6 and TRBJ2-2; a possible D gene is TRBD2 (5 bases). Looked up from germline, CDR1 is SGHDT and CDR2 is YYEEEE. V shed 2 bases and J shed 6 bases, with 8 bases lying between them. This CDR3 is built from 13 residues. This chain's CDR3 is CASSLGRAGELFF. CDR3 sequence (DNA): TGTGCCAGCAGCTTAGGGCGGGCCGGGGAGCTGTTTTTT.

V gene TRBV9 combines with J gene TRBJ2-1; D might be TRBD2 (7 bases). Germline values: CDR1 SGDLS, CDR2 YYNGEE. Trimming took off 0 bases at V and 9 bases at J, with 16 bases between the two ends. The length of the CDR3 is 15 residues. DNA for the CDR3: TGTGCCAGCAGCGTAGCCGAGGGGAGGGGGTTTGAGCAGTTCTTC. Its translation: CASSVAEGRGFEQFF.

The rearrangement links TRBV30 to TRBJ1-4, with D uncertain. The CDR3 totals 11 residues. V was clipped by 2 bases and J by 5 bases, with 3 bases between them. Germline V gene lookup returns CDR1 GTSNPN and CDR2 SVGIG (reference sequence). In DNA, the CDR3 is TGTGCCTGGAGTTCCAATGAAAAACTGTTTTTT. It yields the protein CAWSSNEKLFF.

This clone came up a few times. The chain combines TRBV29-1 with TRBJ2-1, with D possibly TRBD1 on 5 matching bases. CDR3 size: 11 residues. V was pared by 6 bases and J by 7 bases, with 10 bases between. CDR1 SQVTM and CDR2 ANQGSEA come from the germline V gene. CDR3 DNA: TGCAGCGTGGCTGACAGTAATGAGCAGTTCTTC. Translated, it gives CSVADSNEQFF.

Only a few counts were recorded for this clone. The chain links TRBV6-6 to TRBJ1-1; unclear D gene. Germline loops: CDR1 MNHNY, CDR2 SVGAGI (reference sequence). The CDR3 loop spans 14 amino acids. The V and J ends lost 6 bases and 2 bases respectively, with 13 bases between them. The CDR3 loop reads CASSSDGRNTEAFF. CDR3 nucleotides: TGTGCCAGCAGCTCAGATGGAAGAAACACTGAAGCTTTCTTT.

The rearrangement uses TRBV6-1 and TRBJ1-2, with TRBD1 identical over 9 bases. The junction had 6 bases not matched to a gene; V was cut back by 1 base and J by 9 bases. Per the germline V gene, CDR1 is MNHNS and CDR2 is SASEGT. The CDR3 covers 14 residues. The CDR3 region is CASSEVPGQGSYTF. CDR3 DNA sequence: TGTGCCAGCAGTGAAGTCCCGGGACAGGGCAGCTACACCTTC.

This clone was seen just once. DNA of the CDR3: TGTGCCAGCAGCCACGGACAGGCTGAAGCTTTCTTT. Amino acids: CASSHGQAEAFF. J is TRBJ1-1 and V is TRBV2; TRBD1 agrees at 7 bases. The CDR3 totals 12 residues. The germline V gene encodes CDR1 SNHLY and CDR2 FYNNEI. With 6 bases clipped from V and 6 bases from J, the junction kept 4 bases outside the gene matches.

This chain uses TRBV30 with TRBJ2-7, with D possibly being TRBD2 (5 bases). The V gene lost 0 bases and the J gene lost 0 bases, with 9 bases spanning the gap. CDR1 GTSNPN and CDR2 SVGIG come from the germline V gene (reference sequence). This CDR3 region has 14 residues. CDR3 coding DNA: TGTGCCTGGAGTGTTCGAGGGATCTCCTACGAGCAGTACTTC. Translation gives CAWSVRGISYEQYF.

This clone was observed a handful of times. This rearrangement joins TRBV27 to TRBJ2-1; 7 nucleotides agree with TRBD2. CDR1 is MNHEY, CDR2 SMNVEV, per germline (reference sequence). This CDR3 is built from 15 residues. Unmatched junction bases numbered 7, after V lost 6 bases and J lost 2 bases. The CDR3 DNA follows: TGTGCCAGCAGACCCACTAGCGCCCCCTACAATGAGCAGTTCTTC. It encodes CASRPTSAPYNEQFF.

The chain joins TRBV6-5 to TRBJ2-1; D perhaps matches TRBD1 (6 bases). Germline loops: CDR1 MNHEY, CDR2 SVGAGI. The CDR3 is made up of 13 amino acids. V lost 7 bases and J lost 2, with 9 bases in between. Written as DNA, the CDR3 is TGTGCCAGCACTGGGGGCACCTACAATGAGCAGTTCTTC. This codes for CASTGGTYNEQFF.

This clone was seen only a few times. This chain uses TRBV19 with TRBJ2-1; 8 bases agree with TRBD1. Germline V gene lookup returns CDR1 LNHDA and CDR2 SQIVND (reference sequence). The CDR3 is 15 residues long. The trim removed 6 bases at V and 7 bases at J, leaving 11 bases unmatched. CDR3 sequence: CASRNRQGMLNEQFF. In nucleotides, the CDR3 is TGTGCCAGTAGGAATCGACAGGGGATGTTAAATGAGCAGTTCTTC.

This rearrangement joins TRBV11-2 to TRBJ2-1; TRBD2 aligns across 13 bases. Germline trimming cut 6 bases from V and 12 bases from J; bases unmatched to any gene: 2. The CDR3 consists of 12 residues. CDR1 SGHAT and CDR2 FQNNGV come from the germline V gene. DNA of the CDR3: TGTGCCAGCAGGACTAGCGGGAGGACGCAGTTCTTC. This codes for CASRTSGRTQFF. Full variable domain (missing parts from reference TRBV11-2 and TRBJ2-1): EAGVAQSPRYKIIEKRQSVAFWCNPISGHATLYWYQQILGQGPKLLIQFQNNGVVDDSQLPKDRFSAERLKGVDSTLKIQPAKLEDSAVYLCASRTSGRTQFFGPGTRLTVL.

V is TRBV10-3 and J is TRBJ1-2, with TRBD1 matching 8 bases. The J segment lost 6 bases and the V segment lost 2 bases, leaving 2 bases of the junction unmatched. CDR1 ENHRY and CDR2 SYGVKD come from the germline V gene. This CDR3 region has 13 residues. CDR3 DNA sequence: TGTGCCATCAGTGAGGGGACAGGAAATGGCTACACCTTC. Amino acids: CAISEGTGNGYTF.

This sequence joins TRBV6-6 and TRBJ2-1; D gene uncertain. V lost 5 bases, J lost 4 bases, and 6 bases lay in between. The CDR3 covers 12 residues. The germline V gene has CDR1 MNHNY and CDR2 SVGAGI (reference sequence). The DNA for the CDR3 is TGTGCCAGCAGTATCGGTTACAATGAGCAGTTCTTC. Its translation: CASSIGYNEQFF.

This sequence joins TRBV9 and TRBJ2-2, with D possibly being TRBD1 (6 bases). The length of the CDR3 is 15 residues. V gave up 4 bases and J gave up 7 bases, with 17 bases separating them. In germline, CDR1 is SGDLS, CDR2 YYNGEE. Here the CDR3 DNA reads TGTGCCAGCAGCCCGGCCGGGACACAGAACGGGGAGCTGTTTTTT. Protein sequence: CASSPAGTQNGELFF.

The gene calls are TRBV4-1 and TRBJ1-1; D not resolved. Germline V gene data show CDR1 as MGHRA and CDR2 as YSYEKL. The CDR3 consists of 13 residues. V lost 1 base, J lost 4 bases, and 7 bases lay in between. This CDR3 reads CASSQVRTTEAFF. The CDR3 DNA is TGCGCCAGCAGCCAAGTTCGGACCACTGAAGCTTTCTTT.